This TCR beta chain is drawn from a study of molecular identifiers for immune sequencing clone quantification. The CDR3 covers 17 residues. CDR1 is LNHNV and CDR2 is YYDKDF in the germline V gene (reference sequence). V was clipped by 4 bases and J by 1 base; unmatched bases: 12. Previously described methods and listed TCR primers were employed for the bulk TCR libraries. TCRdb re-analysed the PCR reads in MiXCR, keeping a single row per CDR3 protein. This table holds about 630,000 distinct CDR3 sequences, about 25% found once. Only a few counts were recorded for this clonotype. The antigen remains undetermined. Study-wide results and caveats: Spike-in Jurkat TCR RNA from a single cell reportedly registered among 950,000 or so naive cells.

Material: naive CD8+ T cells from blood, with Jurkat cell RNA spiked in. Subset described: FACS-sorted CD8+CD4-CCR7+CD45RA+ naive T cells. This chain connects TRBV15 to TRBJ2-7; 8 nucleotides line up with TRBD1. This TCR was recovered from a human donor in good health. Some libraries in this study had Jurkat cell RNA spiked in. CDR3 in DNA: TGTGCCACCAGCAAAACCGGGACAGGTGTCCGTTCCTACGAGCAGTACTTC. Protein: CATSKTGTGVRSYEQYF. Full variable domain (outside the CDR3, taken from reference TRBV15 and TRBJ2-7): DAMVIQNPRYQVTQFGKPVTLSCSQTLNHNVMYWYQQKSSQAPKLLFHYYDKDFNNEADTPDNFQSRRPNTSFCFLDIRSPGLGDTAMYLCATSKTGTGVRSYEQYFGPGTRLTVT.